This note documents a single T cell receptor (beta chain) sequence. What it recognizes is unknown. Sequencing of the DNA from cultured CD4+ T cells was carried out with the Oncomine TCR Beta short-read assay. MiXCR was run by TCRdb on the PCR reads, yielding one entry per CDR3 protein. The sample yields roughly 11,000 distinct CDR3 sequences, about 50% seen once. Germline trimming cut 1 base from V and 2 bases from J; bases unmatched to any gene: 7. The CDR3 is 18 residues long. This sample is drawn from a study of vaccination and CD4 T cells after COVID-19. The wider study: Spike peptides, overlapping and drawn from SARS-CoV-2, HCoV-NL63, HCoV-OC43 and HCoV-229E, were used to stimulate cells.

This sample's treatment: approximately 10-day PBMC culture with coronavirus spike peptide pools or control peptides (ViraFEST assay). ViraFEST stimulated the growth of antigen-specific T cells using peptide pools and subsequently profiled their TCRs by sequencing. PBMC cultures, at over 1.5 million cells per well, received about 10 IU/ml IL-2 and around 11 ug/ml peptide pools. The sequenced material came from CD4+ T cells from blood, cultured in vitro. This clonotype was obtained from a human donor who had recovered from COVID-19. The chain has TRBV12-3 or TRBV12-4 and TRBJ2-3; 12 bases map to TRBD2. DNA of the CDR3: TGTGCCAGCAGTTTAGGAGGACTAGCGGGGAGTTACACAGATACGCAGTATTTT. Amino acids: CASSLGGLAGSYTDTQYF.